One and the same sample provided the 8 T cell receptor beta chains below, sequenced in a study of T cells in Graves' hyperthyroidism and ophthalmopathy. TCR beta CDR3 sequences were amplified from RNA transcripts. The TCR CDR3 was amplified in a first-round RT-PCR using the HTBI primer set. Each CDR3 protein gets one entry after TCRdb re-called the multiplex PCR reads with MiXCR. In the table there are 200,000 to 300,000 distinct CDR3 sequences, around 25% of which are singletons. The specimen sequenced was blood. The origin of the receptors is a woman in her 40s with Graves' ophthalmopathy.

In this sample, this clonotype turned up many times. For the CDR3, the DNA is TGTGCCATCAGTGATTCGGACAGGGGTTATCAGCCCCAGCATTTT. Translation: CAISDSDRGYQPQHF. The rearrangement joins TRBV10-3 to TRBJ1-5, with 9 bases lining up with TRBD1. CDR1 ENHRY and CDR2 SYGVKD come from the germline V gene. There are 15 residues in the CDR3. With 3 bases clipped from V and 5 bases from J, the junction kept 5 bases outside the gene matches.

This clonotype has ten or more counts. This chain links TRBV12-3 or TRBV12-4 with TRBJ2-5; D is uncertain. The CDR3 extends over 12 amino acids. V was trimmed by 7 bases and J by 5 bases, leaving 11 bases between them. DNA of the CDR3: TGTGCCAGCAATTCTAATTCGGAGACCCAGTACTTC. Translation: CASNSNSETQYF.

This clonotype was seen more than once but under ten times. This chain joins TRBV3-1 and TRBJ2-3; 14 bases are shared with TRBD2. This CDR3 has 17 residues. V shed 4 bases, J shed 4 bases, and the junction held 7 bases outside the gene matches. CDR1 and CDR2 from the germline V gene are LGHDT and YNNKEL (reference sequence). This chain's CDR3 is CASSPTGLAGEADTQYF. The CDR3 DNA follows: TGTGCCAGCAGCCCCACGGGACTAGCGGGAGAGGCAGATACGCAGTATTTT.

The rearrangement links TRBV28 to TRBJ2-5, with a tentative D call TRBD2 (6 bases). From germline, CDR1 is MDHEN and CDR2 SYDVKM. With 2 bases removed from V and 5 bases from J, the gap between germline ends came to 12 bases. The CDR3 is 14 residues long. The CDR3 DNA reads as TGTGCCAGCAGTTTACGGGGACTCCAGGAGACCCAGTACTTC. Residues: CASSLRGLQETQYF.

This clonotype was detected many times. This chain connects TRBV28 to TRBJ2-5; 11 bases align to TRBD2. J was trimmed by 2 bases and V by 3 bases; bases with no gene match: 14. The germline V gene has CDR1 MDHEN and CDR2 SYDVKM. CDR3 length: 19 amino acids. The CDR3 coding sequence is TGTGCCAGCAGTTTTAGGGTATTTGGGACTAGCGGCCTTCAAGAGACCCAGTACTTC. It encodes CASSFRVFGTSGLQETQYF.

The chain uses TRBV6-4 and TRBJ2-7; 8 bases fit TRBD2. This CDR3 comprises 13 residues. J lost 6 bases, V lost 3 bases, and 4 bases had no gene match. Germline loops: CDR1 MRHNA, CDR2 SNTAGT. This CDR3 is CASSETSGSEQYF. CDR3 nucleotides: TGTGCCAGCAGTGAAACTAGCGGCTCCGAGCAGTACTTC.

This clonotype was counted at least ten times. Written as DNA, the CDR3 is TGTGCCAGCAGACAATCCCTCTCCTACGAGCAGTACTTC. Translated, it gives CASRQSLSYEQYF. The chain recombines TRBV27 with TRBJ2-7; D ambiguous. This CDR3 spans 13 amino acids. With 6 bases removed from V and 0 bases from J, the gap between germline ends came to 9 bases. Germline V gene data show CDR1 as MNHEY and CDR2 as SMNVEV (reference sequence).

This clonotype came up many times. The CDR3 nucleotides are TGTGCCAGCAGTTTTCAGGGCGTTTCCTACGAGCAGTACTTC. This encodes CASSFQGVSYEQYF. V gene TRBV28 combines with J gene TRBJ2-7, with D tentatively TRBD1 (5 bases). The germline V gene encodes CDR1 MDHEN and CDR2 SYDVKM. The ends were cut back, 3 bases at V and 1 base at J, with 10 bases in the middle. The CDR3 totals 14 residues. Full variable domain (outside the CDR3, taken from reference TRBV28 and TRBJ2-7): DVKVTQSSRYLVKRTGEKVFLECVQDMDHENMFWYRQDPGLGLRLIYFSYDVKMKEKGDIPEGYSVSREKKERFSLILESASTNQTSMYLCASSFQGVSYEQYFGPGTRLTVT.